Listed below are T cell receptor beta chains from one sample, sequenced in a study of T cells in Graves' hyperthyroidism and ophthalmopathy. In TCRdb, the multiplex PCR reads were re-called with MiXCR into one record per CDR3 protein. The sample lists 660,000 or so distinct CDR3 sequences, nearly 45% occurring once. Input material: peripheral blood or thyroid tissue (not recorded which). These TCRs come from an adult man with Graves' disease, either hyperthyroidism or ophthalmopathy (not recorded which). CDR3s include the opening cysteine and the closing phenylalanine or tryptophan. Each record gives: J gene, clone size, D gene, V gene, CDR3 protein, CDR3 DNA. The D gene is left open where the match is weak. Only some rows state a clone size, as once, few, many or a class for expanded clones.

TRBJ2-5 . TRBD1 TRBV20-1 CSARSGDRGGETQYF TGCAGTGCTAGATCCGGTGACAGGGGCGGTGAGACCCAGTACTTC
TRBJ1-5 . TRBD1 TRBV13 CASSLGGTGSNQPQHF TGTGCCAGCAGCTTAGGCGGGACAGGGAGCAATCAGCCCCAGCATTTT
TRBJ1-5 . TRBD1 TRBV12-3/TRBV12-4 CASRGQQSWSQHF TGTGCCAGCAGGGGACAGCAATCTTGGTCCCAGCATTTT
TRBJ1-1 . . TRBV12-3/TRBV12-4 CASSTGIQGTEAFF TGTGCCAGCAGTACAGGGATTCAGGGCACTGAAGCTTTCTTT
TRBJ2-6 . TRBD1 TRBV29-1 CSVGDRGSGANVLTF TGCAGCGTTGGGGACAGGGGCTCTGGGGCCAACGTCCTGACTTTC
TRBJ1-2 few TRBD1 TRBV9 CASSVVEGANYGYTF TGTGCCAGCAGCGTAGTGGAGGGGGCGAACTATGGCTACACCTTC
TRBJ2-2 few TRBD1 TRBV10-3 CASSRTGGPGELFF TGTGCCAGCAGTCGTACAGGGGGGCCCGGGGAGCTGTTTTTT
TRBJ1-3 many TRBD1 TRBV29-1 CSVGQASGNTIYF TGCAGCGTCGGACAGGCCTCTGGAAACACCATATATTTT
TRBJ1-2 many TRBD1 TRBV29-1 CSCTGGDGYTF TGCAGCTGTACAGGGGGTGATGGCTACACCTTC
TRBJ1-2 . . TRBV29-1 CSVDADRQFNYGYTF TGCAGCGTTGACGCCGACAGGCAATTTAACTATGGCTACACCTTC
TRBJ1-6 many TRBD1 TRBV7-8 CASSPGQGGNSPLHF TGTGCCAGCAGTCCGGGACAGGGGGGGAATTCACCCCTCCACTTT
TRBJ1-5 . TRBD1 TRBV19 CASRRTGDQPQHF TGTGCCAGTAGGAGGACAGGGGATCAGCCCCAGCATTTT
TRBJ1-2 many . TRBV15 CATSRGGQGTYGYTF TGTGCCACCAGCAGAGGCGGGCAGGGTACCTATGGCTACACCTTC
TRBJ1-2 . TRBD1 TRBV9 CASSHTGAGSNGYTF TGTGCCAGCAGCCATACAGGGGCCGGCTCAAATGGCTACACCTTC
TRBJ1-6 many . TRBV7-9 CASSLTGSHSPLHF TGTGCCAGCAGCTTAACAGGGTCACACTCACCCCTCCACTTT
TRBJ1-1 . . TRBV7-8 CASSLVHTEAFF TGTGCCAGCAGCTTAGTCCACACTGAAGCTTTCTTT
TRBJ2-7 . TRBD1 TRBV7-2 CASSLAPNRGRGHEQYF TGTGCCAGCAGCTTAGCGCCGAACAGGGGGCGCGGCCACGAGCAGTACTTC